What follows is one T cell receptor (beta chain) and its context. The antigen remains undetermined. This record belongs to a study of T-cell memory formation after mild COVID-19. Study-level information: Clusters of TCRs were largely donor specific. Study-level points and caveats: Clones that shrank (day 15 to 85) were balanced CD4/CD8, whereas later expanders leaned CD4+. Shrinking CD4+ clones resided mostly in CM and EM, and CD8+ ones in EMRA.

Constant-segment primers and 5'RACE yielded cDNA libraries for TCR alpha and TCR beta, each carrying sample barcodes and UMIs. MiXCR, run by TCRdb on the 5' RACE reads, gives a single entry per CDR3 protein. This sample yields approximately 210,000 distinct CDR3 sequences, of which around 25% are seen a single time; approximately 10% belongs to the top ten. The length of the CDR3 is 17 residues. Trimming removed 7 bases at V and 3 bases at J, with 22 bases between. The source material was PBMCs or a T cell subset sorted from them (not recorded which). The V gene is TRBV12-3 or TRBV12-4, the J gene TRBJ1-5, with no clear D. The sequence derives from an adult woman who had mild COVID-19 (a few samples of this study predate the infection). Cell type and time point are not known. The CDR3 coding sequence is TGTGCCAGCACCCCAGGTGGAGGAGGGTCCCTCAATCAGCCCCAGCATTTT. Protein sequence: CASTPGGGGSLNQPQHF.